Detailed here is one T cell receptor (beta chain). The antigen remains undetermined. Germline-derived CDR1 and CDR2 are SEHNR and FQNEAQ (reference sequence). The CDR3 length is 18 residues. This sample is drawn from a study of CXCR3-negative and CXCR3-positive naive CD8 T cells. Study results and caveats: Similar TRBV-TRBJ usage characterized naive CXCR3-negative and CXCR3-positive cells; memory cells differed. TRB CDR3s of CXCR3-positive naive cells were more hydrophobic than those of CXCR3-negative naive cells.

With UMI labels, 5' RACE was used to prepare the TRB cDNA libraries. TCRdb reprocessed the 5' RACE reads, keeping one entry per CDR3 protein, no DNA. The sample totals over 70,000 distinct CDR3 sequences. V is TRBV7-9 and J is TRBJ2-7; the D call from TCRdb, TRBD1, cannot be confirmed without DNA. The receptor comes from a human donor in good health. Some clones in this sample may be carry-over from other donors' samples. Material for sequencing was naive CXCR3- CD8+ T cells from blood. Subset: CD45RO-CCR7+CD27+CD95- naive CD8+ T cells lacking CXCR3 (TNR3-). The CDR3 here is CASSLALIIGTGSHEQYF. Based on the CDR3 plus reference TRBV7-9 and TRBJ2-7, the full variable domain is DTGVSQNPRHKITKRGQNVTFRCDPISEHNRLYWYRQTLGQGPEFLTYFQNEAQLEKSRLLSDRFSAERPKGSFSTLEIQRTEQGDSAMYLCASSLALIIGTGSHEQYFGPGTRLTVT.